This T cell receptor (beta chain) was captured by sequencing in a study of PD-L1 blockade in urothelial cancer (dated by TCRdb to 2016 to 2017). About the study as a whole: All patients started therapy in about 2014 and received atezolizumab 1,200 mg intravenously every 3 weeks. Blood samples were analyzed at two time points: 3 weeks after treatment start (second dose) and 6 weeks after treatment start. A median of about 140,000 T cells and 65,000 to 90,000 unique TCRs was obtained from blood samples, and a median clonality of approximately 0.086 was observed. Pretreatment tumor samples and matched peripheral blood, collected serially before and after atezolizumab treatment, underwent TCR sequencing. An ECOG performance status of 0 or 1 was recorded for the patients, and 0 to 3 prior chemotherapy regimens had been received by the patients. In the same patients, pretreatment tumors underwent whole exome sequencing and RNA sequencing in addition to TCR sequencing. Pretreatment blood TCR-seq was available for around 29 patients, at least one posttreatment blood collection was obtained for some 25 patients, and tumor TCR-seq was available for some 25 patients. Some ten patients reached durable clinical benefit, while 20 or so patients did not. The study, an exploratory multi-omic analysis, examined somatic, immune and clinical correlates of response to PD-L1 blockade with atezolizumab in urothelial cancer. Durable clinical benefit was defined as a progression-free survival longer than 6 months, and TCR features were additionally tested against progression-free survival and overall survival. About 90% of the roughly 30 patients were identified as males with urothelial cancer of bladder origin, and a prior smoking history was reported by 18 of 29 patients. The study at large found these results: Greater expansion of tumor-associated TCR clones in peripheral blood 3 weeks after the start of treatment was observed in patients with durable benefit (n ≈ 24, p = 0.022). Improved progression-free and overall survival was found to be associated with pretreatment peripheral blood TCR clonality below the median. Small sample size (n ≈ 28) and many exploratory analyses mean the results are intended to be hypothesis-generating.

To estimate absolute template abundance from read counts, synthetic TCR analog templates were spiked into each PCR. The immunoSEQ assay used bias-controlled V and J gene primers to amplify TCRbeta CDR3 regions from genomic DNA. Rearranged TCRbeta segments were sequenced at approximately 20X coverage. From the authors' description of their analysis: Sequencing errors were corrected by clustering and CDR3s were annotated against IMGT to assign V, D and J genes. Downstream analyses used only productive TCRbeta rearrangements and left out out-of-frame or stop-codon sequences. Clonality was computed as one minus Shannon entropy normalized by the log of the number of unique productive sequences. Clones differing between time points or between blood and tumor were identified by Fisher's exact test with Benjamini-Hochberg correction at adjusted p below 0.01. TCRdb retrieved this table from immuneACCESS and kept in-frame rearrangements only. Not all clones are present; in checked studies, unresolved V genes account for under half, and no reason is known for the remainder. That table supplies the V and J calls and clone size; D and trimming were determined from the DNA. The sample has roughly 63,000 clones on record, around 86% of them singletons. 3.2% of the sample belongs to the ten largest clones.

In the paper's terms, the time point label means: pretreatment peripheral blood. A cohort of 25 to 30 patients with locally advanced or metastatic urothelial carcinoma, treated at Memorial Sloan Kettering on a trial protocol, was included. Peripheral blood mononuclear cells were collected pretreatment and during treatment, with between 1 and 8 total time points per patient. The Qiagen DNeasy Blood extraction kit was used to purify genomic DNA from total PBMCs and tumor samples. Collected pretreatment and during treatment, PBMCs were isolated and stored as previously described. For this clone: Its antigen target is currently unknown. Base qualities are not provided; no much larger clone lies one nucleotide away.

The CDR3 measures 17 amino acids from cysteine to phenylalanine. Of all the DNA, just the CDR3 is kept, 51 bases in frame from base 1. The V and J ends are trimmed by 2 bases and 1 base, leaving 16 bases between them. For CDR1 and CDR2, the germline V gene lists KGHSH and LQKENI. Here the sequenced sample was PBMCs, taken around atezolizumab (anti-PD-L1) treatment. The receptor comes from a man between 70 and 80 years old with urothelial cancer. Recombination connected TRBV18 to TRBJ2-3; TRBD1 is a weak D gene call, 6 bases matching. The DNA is TGTGCCAGCTCACCAAGGCGGCCAGGGGAAGGCACAGATACGCAGTATTTT. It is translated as CASSPRRPGEGTDTQYF.